Listed here is a single T cell receptor (beta chain). Per germline, CDR1 SGDLS and CDR2 YYNGEE. This CDR3 region has 15 residues. The V and J ends lost 4 bases and 2 bases respectively, with 13 bases between them. According to the study, TCR beta libraries were built with iRepertoire HTBI primers and CDR3-region Arm-PCR. Each CDR3 protein is one row after TCRdb ran MiXCR on the multiplex PCR reads. The repertoire consists of around 430,000 distinct CDR3 sequences, with 20% to 25% occurring once and the leading ten covering less than 15%. The sample belongs to a study of regulatory T cells in long-lasting Graves disease. Time point meaning: persistent/refractory GD, antithyroid drugs over 5 years with positive TRAb. Isolated PBMC RNA provided the starting material for the TCR library.

The material sequenced was peripheral blood mononuclear cells (PBMCs), taken when the disease was refractory, from a patient treated with antithyroid drugs. The chain uses TRBV9 and TRBJ1-3; D gene unclear. The receptor was derived from a female donor with Graves disease. CDR3: CASSHRGDPGNTIYF. CDR3 sequence (DNA): TGTGCCAGCAGCCATCGTGGGGATCCTGGAAACACCATATATTTT.